This TCR beta chain was sequenced for a study of T cells after yellow fever vaccination. Looking at the study overall: Low-cell-number fractions were prepared with SMART-Seq v4 Ultra Low Input.

TCRdb recomputed calls from the 5' RACE reads with MiXCR, one row per CDR3 protein. The sample records a few hundred thousand distinct CDR3 sequences, roughly 11% being singletons. A word on this clonotype: Its antigen is unknown.

Study-level points and caveats: Once the booster was given, most primary-vaccination clones reappeared, at about 96% for CD4 and roughly 90% for CD8.

The CDR3 is made up of 12 amino acids. The V and J ends lost 6 bases and 6 bases, in that order; junction bases with no gene match: 3. CDR1 MNHNY and CDR2 SVGAGI come from the germline V gene (reference sequence). The sequenced sample was PBMCs, obtained on the day of the first yellow fever vaccination. The chain couples TRBV6-6 to TRBJ2-3; 7 bases align to TRBD1. The receptor comes from a man aged 18 to 30 who received the YFV17D yellow fever vaccine. Here the CDR3 DNA reads TGTGCCAGCAGCATACAGGGGGATACGCAGTATTTT. Protein product: CASSIQGDTQYF.